This TCR beta chain is from a study of blood T cell repertoires in COVID-19. About the research overall: The United States, Italy and Spain were the sources of the acute and convalescent COVID-19 samples.

How the authors handled the data: Amplification from reference gene primers served as the basis for estimated nucleated cell counts. Here immunoSEQ multiplex PCR was the method, and the copy in TCRdb shows in-frame clones only, minus some. V, J and clone size reflect that table, while D and trimming were determined from the DNA. The sample has under 350,000 clones; roughly 85% are singletons. The junction had 6 bases not matched to a gene; V was cut back by 6 bases and J by 5 bases. The CDR3 spans 12 residues. Germline V gene data show CDR1 as SQVTM and CDR2 as ANQGSEA. Clinical history reported by participants formed the basis on which cohorts were assigned.

Sample: PBMCs or T cells enriched from blood (not recorded which). The chain has TRBV29-1 and TRBJ1-2; 7 bases are a match to TRBD1. The TCR was taken from a middle-aged woman with acute COVID-19. CDR3 sequence reads: CSVVDRVYGYTF. CDR3 bases: TGCAGCGTCGTCGACAGGGTATATGGCTACACCTTC.